Below are 23 T cell receptor beta chains sequenced from a single sample in a study of identical twins. Via MiXCR, TCRdb re-called the 5' RACE reads, giving one row per CDR3 protein. The sample holds some 97,000 distinct CDR3 sequences, under 7% seen once. The sequencing input was memory T cells sorted from blood. The receptor set was obtained from a woman aged 45-60 years in good health.

Ten or more counts support this clonotype. The chain links TRBV11-2 to TRBJ2-2; TRBD2 matches 9 bases. Trimming took 5 bases from V and 0 from J; bases not matched to a gene: 4. The CDR3 is 16 amino acids. CDR1 and CDR2 from the germline V gene are SGHAT and FQNNGV. The CDR3 region is CASSLLAGANTGELFF. CDR3 DNA sequence: TGTGCCAGCAGCCTCTTAGCGGGAGCGAACACCGGGGAGCTGTTTTTT.

This clonotype was seen at least ten times. This chain links TRBV20-1 with TRBJ1-2, with D uncertain. CDR1 and CDR2 (germline): DFQATT, SNEGSKA (reference sequence). Trimming removed 0 bases from V and 7 bases from J, with 12 bases in between. The CDR3 has 13 amino acids. This chain's CDR3 is CSAREVLGSGYTF. For the CDR3, the DNA is TGCAGTGCTAGAGAGGTCCTAGGATCTGGCTACACCTTC.

This clonotype was seen a few times. V is TRBV19 and J is TRBJ2-7; D possibly corresponds to TRBD2 (5 bases). Trimming took 10 bases from V and 0 from J, leaving 10 bases between them. The CDR3 spans 12 residues. Germline-derived CDR1 and CDR2 are LNHDA and SQIVND (reference sequence). CDR3 residues: CATRGPSYEQYV. CDR3 coding DNA: TGTGCCACTCGGGGTCCCTCCTACGAGCAGTACGTC.

As to this clonotype: A much larger clonotype is one base distant, so this may be a read error. V usage is TRBV5-1 and J usage is TRBJ2-3; D may match TRBD1 or TRBD2 (5 bases each). CDR3 length: 15 amino acids. Germline V lookup: CDR1 SGHRS, CDR2 YFSETQ. The CDR3 loop reads CASSLLAARGDTLYF. Written as DNA, the CDR3 is TGCGCCAGCAGCTTGCTAGCTGCGAGGGGAGATACGCTGTATTTT.

This clonotype occurred many times. The rearrangement uses TRBV29-1 and TRBJ1-4, with D unclear. V gave up 4 bases and J gave up 6 bases, with 3 bases separating them. Germline V CDR1 and CDR2: SQVTM, ANQGSEA. CDR3 size: 10 residues. The chain's CDR3 is CSVADEKLFF. CDR3 sequence (DNA): TGCAGCGTTGCCGATGAAAAACTGTTTTTT.

This clonotype occurred many times. V is TRBV6-6 and J is TRBJ1-5, with no clear D. Germline loops: CDR1 MNHNY, CDR2 SVGAGI (reference sequence). Between the trimmed V and J ends, which lost 6 bases and 3 bases, there was a span of 9 bases. CDR3 length: 13 residues. In DNA form, the CDR3 reads TGTGCCAGCAGCCGGACGGTCAATCAGCCCCAGCATTTT. It yields the protein CASSRTVNQPQHF.

In its sample, this clonotype was seen many times. The rearrangement uses TRBV12-3 or TRBV12-4 and TRBJ1-1, with a possible D match to TRBD1 (5 bases). Trimming took off 5 bases at V and 1 base at J, with 14 bases between the two ends. The CDR3 has 15 residues. This chain's CDR3 is CASSPYGGRNTEAFF. The CDR3 coding sequence is TGTGCCAGCAGTCCGTATGGGGGAAGGAACACTGAAGCTTTCTTT.

This clonotype came up many times. V gene TRBV7-9 combines with J gene TRBJ2-1; D remains unclear. CDR1 and CDR2 (germline): SEHNR, FQNEAQ (reference sequence). CDR3 length equals 14 residues. The germline V and J ends were trimmed by 2 bases and 2 bases, with 7 bases remaining between them. The CDR3 protein is CASSLTGTYNEQFF. In nucleotides, the CDR3 is TGTGCCAGCAGCTTAACCGGTACCTACAATGAGCAGTTCTTC.

This clonotype has a count of ten or more. The genes are TRBV2 and TRBJ2-5; no definite D call. The V end lost 6 bases, the J end lost 2 bases, and 10 bases lay between the germline ends. The length of the CDR3 is 13 residues. CDR1 is SNHLY and CDR2 is FYNNEI in the germline V gene. The CDR3: CASRGSRQETQYF. CDR3 DNA: TGTGCCAGCAGAGGCAGCCGTCAAGAGACCCAGTACTTC.

The chain joins TRBV19 to TRBJ1-2; 10 bases are shared with TRBD1. The germline V gene has CDR1 LNHDA and CDR2 SQIVND (reference sequence). CDR3 length equals 15 residues. J lost 8 bases, V lost 4 bases, and 10 bases had no gene match. CDR3 coding DNA: TGTGCCAGTAGTAGTCGGGACAGGGGCGTCCGGGGCTACACCTTC. It codes for CASSSRDRGVRGYTF.

V is TRBV5-6 and J is TRBJ1-5; D is unresolved. CDR3 length: 14 residues. V was trimmed by 4 bases and J by 0 bases, leaving 8 bases between them. The germline V gene has CDR1 SGHDT and CDR2 YYEEEE. CDR3 bases: TGTGCCAGCAGCGGGAGGTATAGCAATCAGCCCCAGCATTTT. Protein: CASSGRYSNQPQHF.

This clonotype was observed at least ten times. The chain employs TRBV20-1 and TRBJ1-4; D gene uncertain. V lost 3 bases, J lost 0 bases, and 8 bases lay in between. Looked up from germline, CDR1 is DFQATT and CDR2 is SNEGSKA (reference sequence). The CDR3 extends over 14 amino acids. In DNA, the CDR3 is TGCAGTGCTAGGTCGGCTGCAACTAATGAAAAACTGTTTTTT. Translated: CSARSAATNEKLFF.

This clonotype was seen ten or more times. The V call is TRBV12-3 or TRBV12-4, the J call TRBJ2-2, with TRBD1 as a possible D gene (5 bases). The CDR3 extends over 15 amino acids. Between the trimmed V and J ends, which lost 2 bases and 0 bases, there was a span of 7 bases. The CDR3 spells CASSLRGTNTGELFF. In nucleotides, the CDR3 is TGTGCCAGCAGTTTAAGGGGTACGAACACCGGGGAGCTGTTTTTT.

This clonotype was seen at least ten times. This sequence joins TRBV20-1 and TRBJ2-7; 10 bases fit TRBD2. The CDR3 totals 16 residues. The germline V gene has CDR1 DFQATT and CDR2 SNEGSKA (reference sequence). V gave up 0 bases and J gave up 9 bases; unmatched junction bases: 14. CDR3 sequence reads: CSARDRASGSPFGQYF. The CDR3 coding sequence is TGCAGTGCTAGAGATCGAGCTAGCGGGAGTCCCTTTGGGCAGTACTTC.

This clonotype was seen ten or more times. The chain recombines TRBV20-1 with TRBJ2-5, with 7 nucleotides matching TRBD2. This CDR3 region has 14 residues. Trimming took 5 bases from V and 2 from J; bases not matched to a gene: 8. Per germline, CDR1 DFQATT and CDR2 SNEGSKA (reference sequence). DNA for the CDR3: TGCAGTGCTGGGGCCGGGACTACTCAAGAGACCCAGTACTTC. Its protein is CSAGAGTTQETQYF.

This clonotype was counted ten times or more. The rearrangement links TRBV19 to TRBJ2-2; 7 positions match TRBD1. The CDR3 length is 15 residues. The ends lost 5 bases at V and 1 base at J; junction bases unmatched: 4. Germline V CDR1 and CDR2: LNHDA, SQIVND (reference sequence). CDR3: CASSHRGENTGELFF. Written as DNA, the CDR3 is TGTGCCAGTAGTCACAGGGGCGAGAACACCGGGGAGCTGTTTTTT.

Comment on this clonotype: A single base separates this from a much larger clone, so it may be a read error. This rearrangement joins TRBV6-6 to TRBJ1-3; D uncertain. The CDR3 contains 15 residues. Germline V gene sequence: CDR1 MNHNY, CDR2 SVGAGI (reference sequence). CDR3 coding DNA: TGTTCCAGCAGTTACGCATCAGGATCTGGAAACACCATATATTTT. Protein product: CSSSYASGSGNTIYF.

V is TRBV27 and J is TRBJ1-3; no clear D. This CDR3 is built from 13 residues. Germline-derived CDR1 and CDR2 are MNHEY and SMNVEV (reference sequence). V was clipped by 6 bases and J by 2 bases, with 8 bases between them. In DNA, the CDR3 is TGTGCCAGCAGCCTCCTTACTGGAAACACCATATATTTT. Protein sequence: CASSLLTGNTIYF.

This clonotype was counted many times. V is TRBV3-1 and J is TRBJ1-2; D is unresolved. The CDR3 runs to 14 residues. Germline V gene sequence: CDR1 LGHDT, CDR2 YNNKEL (reference sequence). The germline V and J ends were trimmed by 5 bases and 2 bases, with 12 bases remaining between them. CDR3 residues: CASSSLSGNYGYTF. In DNA form, the CDR3 reads TGTGCCAGCAGCTCGCTATCGGGGAACTATGGCTACACCTTC.

In this sample, this clonotype turned up a few times. V and J are TRBV5-1 and TRBJ2-5; D tentatively reads TRBD1 or TRBD2 (5 bases each). Germline V gene sequence: CDR1 SGHRS, CDR2 YFSETQ. Trimming left V 9 bases short and J 5 bases short, with 17 bases between. The CDR3 length is 13 residues. CDR3 nucleotides: TGCGCCACCAAAGCCTCTGAGGGGGAGACCCAGTACTTC. Its translation is CATKASEGETQYF.

This clonotype was counted many times. The genes are TRBV6-6 and TRBJ1-1, with a possible D match to TRBD1 (6 bases). Germline V CDR1 and CDR2: MNHNY, SVGAGI (reference sequence). CDR3 length: 14 amino acids. Trimming shortened V by 7 bases and J by 1 base, and 13 bases separated the two germline ends. CDR3 bases: TGTGCCAGCACTCCGCGGACAGAGAACACTGAAGCTTTCTTT. It yields the protein CASTPRTENTEAFF.

This clonotype was recorded a few times. The V gene is TRBV7-2, the J gene TRBJ2-1; TRBD2 matches at 8 bases. Germline V CDR1 and CDR2: SGHTA, FQGNSA. V trimming: 3 bases; J trimming: 5 bases; junction bases outside the gene matches: 6. This CDR3 comprises 15 residues. Here the CDR3 reads CASSFPGGTNNEQFF. CDR3 nucleotides: TGTGCCAGCAGCTTTCCGGGAGGGACAAACAATGAGCAGTTCTTC.

This clonotype was observed at least ten times. This chain connects TRBV5-1 to TRBJ2-7; D is perhaps TRBD2 (7 bases). CDR1 SGHRS and CDR2 YFSETQ come from the germline V gene. V gave up 4 bases and J gave up 4 bases, with 21 bases separating them. The CDR3 runs 16 residues. CDR3 nucleotide sequence: TGCGCCAGCAGCCCAGCAGGGGCTAGCGGATCTTACGAGCAGTACTTC. It yields the protein CASSPAGASGSYEQYF. Supplemented by reference TRBV5-1 and TRBJ2-7, the full variable domain reads KAGVTQTPRYLIKTRGQQVTLSCSPISGHRSVSWYQQTPGQGLQFLFEYFSETQRNKGNFPGRFSGRQFSNSRSEMNVSTLELGDSALYLCASSPAGASGSYEQYFGPGTRLTVT.